This T cell receptor (beta chain) was documented in a study of blood T cell repertoires in COVID-19. As for the study in general: The origin of the acute and convalescent COVID-19 samples was the United States, Italy and Spain. PBMCs, B-cell-depleted T cells, or T cells were the source of the cDNA or gDNA that made up the material.

Repertoires were generated with immunoSEQ multiplex PCR, while TCRdb's copy carries only in-frame clones and drops some. The sample yields about 300,000 clones, 65% to 90% seen once. Germline CDR1 reads LGHNA; CDR2 reads YNFKEQ. The V gene lost 0 bases and the J gene lost 7 bases, with 2 bases spanning the gap. This CDR3 is 11 amino acids long. Those enrolled, adults aged roughly 18 to 89 years, came from around 24 US areas. Among Cohort 3 donors, those recovered had two negative PCRs, clearance, or symptom resolution. Material for sequencing was PBMCs or T cells enriched from blood (not recorded which). The TCR comes from a man between 25 and 39 years old who had recovered from COVID-19. This sequence joins TRBV4-2 and TRBJ2-3; the D is unclear. CDR3 amino acids: CASSQDYTQYF. The DNA for the CDR3 is TGTGCCAGCAGCCAAGACTATACGCAGTATTTT.